Presented here are 2 T cell receptor beta chains from one specimen sequenced in a study of blood T cell repertoires in COVID-19. The method was immunoSEQ multiplex PCR; TCRdb's version includes in-frame clones alone and lacks a portion of them. The sample lists about 120,000 clones, about 85% seen once, with 25% to 30% in the top ten. Specimen: peripheral blood. The source is a woman aged 80 or older with acute or convalescent COVID-19.

The chain is built from TRBV4-1 and TRBJ1-4, with 11 bases matching TRBD1. The CDR3 extends over 15 amino acids. Germline trimming cut 3 bases from V and 7 bases from J; bases unmatched to any gene: 4. CDR1 and CDR2 (germline): MGHRA, YSYEKL. The CDR3 region is CASSHRDRGTEKLFF. CDR3 bases: TGCGCCAGCAGCCACCGGGACAGGGGGACTGAAAAACTGTTTTTT.

The V call is TRBV7-2, the J call TRBJ1-5; D is ambiguous. V was shortened by 5 bases and J by 1 base, with 6 bases between the two germline ends. The CDR3 totals 13 residues. CDR1 is SGHTA and CDR2 is FQGNSA in the germline V gene. Here the CDR3 reads CASSGQSNQPQHF. The DNA of the CDR3 is TGTGCCAGCAGCGGGCAGAGCAATCAGCCCCAGCATTTT.